Listed below are T cell receptor beta chains from one sample, sequenced in a study of T-cell reconstitution after alpha-beta-depleted transplantation in children. TCRdb redid the calling of the PCR reads with MiXCR, one entry per CDR3 protein. The table records hundreds of thousands of distinct CDR3 sequences, 11% of them present only once. The input for sequencing was PBMCs, taken before TCRalphabeta/CD19-depleted stem cell transplant. These TCRs come from a child younger than two with acute myeloid leukemia, due to receive a stem cell transplant. Each CDR3 is given with its conserved first and last residue. The D gene is left open where the match is weak. Clone size, where shown, is once, few, many, or a class for clones that have expanded.

j_call v_call d_call clone_size cdr3_nt cdr3_aa
TRBJ2-2 TRBV27 TRBD1 few TGTGCCAGCACCTCCGGGACAGAGAACACCGGGGAGCTGTTTTTT CASTSGTENTGELFF
TRBJ1-1 TRBV10-3 TRBD1 many TGTGCCATCAGTGGGACAGGGGTGGGGGTCACTGAAGCTTTCTTT CAISGTGVGVTEAFF
TRBJ2-2 TRBV28 - many TGTGCCAGCGGGCGGAAGGGCACCGGGGAGCTGTTTTTT CASGRKGTGELFF
TRBJ2-5 TRBV12-3/TRBV12-4 - many TGTGCCAGCAGTTTAGATAACGGCCCACTGATCGCGGAGACCCAGTACTTC CASSLDNGPLIAETQYF
TRBJ1-1 TRBV7-9 - - TGTGCCAGCAGCTTAGTTACTGGGGAAGCTTTCTTT CASSLVTGEAFF
TRBJ2-5 TRBV9 - many TGTGCCAGCAGCGCGGTGGGGGGACCGGAGACCCAGTACTTC CASSAVGGPETQYF
TRBJ2-3 TRBV5-5 - many TGTGCCAGCAGCCGTCTTTTCACAGATACGCAGTATTTT CASSRLFTDTQYF
TRBJ2-2 TRBV2 - many TGTGCCAGCGTAGGAGCCGCCAGGAACACCGGGGAGCTGTTTTTT CASVGAARNTGELFF
TRBJ1-2 TRBV5-5 - many TGTGCCAGCAGCTTGGAGGGGGGAATGAACTATGGCTACACCTTC CASSLEGGMNYGYTF
TRBJ2-1 TRBV21-1 - many TGTGCCAGCAGCACAGAATACAATGAGCAGTTCTTC CASSTEYNEQFF
TRBJ2-1 TRBV11-2 TRBD2 many TGTGCCAGCAGCTTAGTAGAGACTAGCGGGAGGACCAATGAGCAGTTCTTC CASSLVETSGRTNEQFF
TRBJ2-1 TRBV3-1 TRBD1 - TGTGCCAGCAGCCAAGTCTACCGACAGGGGAGATACAATGAGCAGTTCTTC CASSQVYRQGRYNEQFF
TRBJ1-4 TRBV27 - many TGTGCCAGCAGGGGGTATCCTAATGAAAAACTGTTTTTT CASRGYPNEKLFF
TRBJ1-1 TRBV10-3 - few TGTGCCATTGGTGGCGGTAACACTGAAGCTTTCTTT CAIGGGNTEAFF
TRBJ2-3 TRBV20-1 - many TGCAGTGCTAAGAGACCGACGGGTGTTAGCTCAGATACGCAGTATTTT CSAKRPTGVSSDTQYF
TRBJ2-3 TRBV12-3/TRBV12-4 - many TGTGCCAGTGATTGGGGCGATGGGGATACGCAGTATTTT CASDWGDGDTQYF
TRBJ2-1 TRBV12-3/TRBV12-4 - many TGTGCCAGCAGGGAACAGTCCGCTTACAATGAGCAGTTCTTC CASREQSAYNEQFF
TRBJ1-6 TRBV11-2 - many TGTGCCAGCAGCTTAAGACGTAGCCCCAATAATTCACCCCTCCACTTT CASSLRRSPNNSPLHF
TRBJ1-2 TRBV28 - many TGTGCCAGCAGCCCCCCGGCTAAACGCGATGGCTACACCTTC CASSPPAKRDGYTF
TRBJ2-1 TRBV19 - many TGTGCCAGTAGGAGACAGAGCTCCTACAATGAGCAGTTCTTC CASRRQSSYNEQFF
TRBJ2-2 TRBV4-2 TRBD2 few TGTGCCAGCAGCCAAGGACTAGCGGGACTGAACGGGGAGCTGTTTTTT CASSQGLAGLNGELFF
TRBJ1-2 TRBV29-1 TRBD1 many TGCAGCGTCTACGGACAGGGCTATGGCTACACCTTC CSVYGQGYGYTF
TRBJ2-2 TRBV20-1 TRBD2 many TGCAGTGCTCGGACTAGCGGGGGGAAAGACACCGGGGAGCTGTTTTTT CSARTSGGKDTGELFF